This TCR delta chain was recovered during a study of gamma-delta T cells after stem cell transplantation. For this clone: A far larger clone is off by one base, so a read error is likely.

V shed 3 bases and J 4 bases; nucleotides not matched to a gene: 16. Germline CDR1 is GEAIGNYY and CDR2 is EKD. The CDR3 has 19 residues. TCRdb repeated clone calling on the RT-PCR reads with CATT. The sample gives 450 to 550 delta-chain clones, 15% to 20% of which show up once; roughly half is in the top ten. The chain couples TRDV2 to TRDJ1; 13 bases align to TRDD3. This receptor was identified in a human donor. It is not recorded whose cells these are; they may come from a transplant donor. Material: gamma-delta T cells. The CDR3 bases are TGTGCCTGTGACCCCCTACGAGCCTCACTGGGGGATACGGGCGATAAACTCATCTTT. Translating it yields CACDPLRASLGDTGDKLIF.